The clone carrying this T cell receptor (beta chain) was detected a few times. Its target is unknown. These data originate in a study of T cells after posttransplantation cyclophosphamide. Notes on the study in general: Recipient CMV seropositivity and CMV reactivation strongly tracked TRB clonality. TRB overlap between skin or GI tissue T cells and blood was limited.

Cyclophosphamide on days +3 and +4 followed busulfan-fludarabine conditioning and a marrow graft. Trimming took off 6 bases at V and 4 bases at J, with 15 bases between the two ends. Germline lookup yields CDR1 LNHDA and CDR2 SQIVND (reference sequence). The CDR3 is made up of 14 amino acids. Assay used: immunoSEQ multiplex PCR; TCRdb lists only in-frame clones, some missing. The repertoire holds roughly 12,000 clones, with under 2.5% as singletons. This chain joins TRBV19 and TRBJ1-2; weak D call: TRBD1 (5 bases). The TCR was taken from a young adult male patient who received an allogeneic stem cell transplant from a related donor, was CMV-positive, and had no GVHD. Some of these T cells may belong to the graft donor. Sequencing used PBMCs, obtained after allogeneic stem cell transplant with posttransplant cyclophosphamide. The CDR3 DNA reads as TGTGCCAGTAGCCCATCTGTCGACAGCTATGGCTACACCTTC. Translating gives CASSPSVDSYGYTF.